This T cell receptor beta chain appears in the sequencing data of a study of CD8 T cells in ankylosing spondylitis. Study-level results: Seemingly characteristic of ankylosing spondylitis blood was a TCR beta motif consisting of about 8 highly homologous variants. Earlier studies detected some motif variants in reactive arthritis synovial fluid and blood.

This clonotype showed up just once. No antigen is known for it. TCRdb itself ran the 5' RACE reads through MiXCR, one entry per CDR3 protein. The table has a few hundred thousand distinct CDR3 sequences, about a fifth seen once; the top ten hold approximately 16%. The specimen was blood, either unsorted or a sorted T cell fraction (not recorded which). This receptor was obtained from a male donor with ankylosing spondylitis.

CDR3 residues: CASSTHGRSKMNTEAFF. The DNA of the CDR3 is TGTGCCAGCAGTACCCACGGGAGGTCTAAGATGAACACTGAAGCTTTCTTT. The chain combines TRBV6-1 with TRBJ1-1; D ambiguous. The CDR3 has 17 amino acids. Trimming removed 5 bases from V and 0 bases from J, with 19 bases in between. Germline CDR1 MNHNS, CDR2 SASEGT.